These T cell receptor beta chains were read from a single sample in a study of blood T cell repertoires in COVID-19. Assay: immunoSEQ multiplex PCR; the TCRdb copy retains only in-frame clones and omits some. The table has 130,000 to 150,000 clones, about four fifths seen once. The sample consisted of peripheral blood. These receptor sequences come from a woman aged 65 to 85 with COVID-19, enrolled during active disease. Each CDR3 is given with its conserved first and last residue. Each record gives: V gene, J gene, clone size, D gene, CDR3 protein, CDR3 DNA. The D gene is left open where the match is weak. Clone size is shown for a subset of rows, as once, few, many or a class of expanded clone.

TRBV5-6	TRBJ2-5	NA	NA	CASSLRVRGRETQYF	TGTGCCAGCAGCTTGCGGGTCAGGGGAAGGGAGACCCAGTACTTC
TRBV5-4	TRBJ1-3	NA	TRBD1	CASSRETGAGNTIYF	TGTGCCAGCAGCCGCGAAACAGGGGCTGGAAACACCATATATTTT
TRBV18	TRBJ2-2	NA	NA	CASSPGSGTGELFF	TGTGCCAGCTCTCCAGGGAGTGGCACCGGGGAGCTGTTTTTT
TRBV6-2/TRBV6-3	TRBJ2-5	NA	TRBD1	CASSRQGQSATATQYF	TGTGCCAGCAGTAGACAGGGGCAAAGTGCAACGGCGACCCAGTACTTC
TRBV7-6	TRBJ2-5	NA	NA	CASSRQARSQETQYF	TGTGCCAGCAGCCGTCAGGCCAGGTCGCAAGAGACCCAGTACTTC
TRBV24-1	TRBJ2-3	NA	TRBD1	CATQDRGPDTQYF	TGTGCCACCCAAGACAGGGGCCCAGATACGCAGTATTTT
TRBV18	TRBJ1-1	NA	NA	CASSPQGGDTEAFF	TGTGCCAGCTCACCCCAGGGAGGGGACACCGAAGCTTTCTTT
TRBV9	TRBJ1-3	NA	NA	CASSPKLPGAGNTIYF	TGTGCCAGCAGCCCCAAACTCCCAGGGGCTGGAAACACCATATATTTT
TRBV27	TRBJ1-5	few	NA	CASSQNRWANQPQHF	TGTGCCAGCAGCCAGAATAGGTGGGCCAATCAGCCCCAGCATTTT
TRBV9	TRBJ1-2	NA	TRBD1	CASSQTGGRFDGYTF	TGTGCCAGCAGCCAGACAGGGGGACGGTTTGATGGCTACACCTTC
TRBV11-1	TRBJ2-7	few	TRBD1	CASSGRDRVNEQYF	TGTGCCAGCAGCGGACGGGACAGGGTGAACGAGCAGTACTTC
TRBV27	TRBJ2-2	few	TRBD2	CASSLTSGGGGELFF	TGTGCCAGCAGTCTAACTAGCGGGGGGGGCGGGGAGCTGTTTTTT
TRBV6-2/TRBV6-3	TRBJ2-2	NA	TRBD2	CASSSPLLRGGNTGELFF	TGTGCCAGCAGTTCACCCCTACTTCGGGGGGGGAACACCGGGGAGCTGTTTTTT
TRBV5-1	TRBJ2-2	NA	NA	CATRTETGELFF	TGCGCCACCCGAACAGAAACCGGGGAGCTGTTTTTT